This TCR beta chain was retrieved from a study of blood T cell repertoires in COVID-19. Study at large: Acute-phase and convalescent COVID-19 samples originated in the United States, Italy and Spain. T cells, B-cell-depleted T cells, or PBMCs supplied cDNA or gDNA.

This CDR3 comprises 14 residues. CDR1 and CDR2 from the germline V gene are SGHNT and YYREEE (reference sequence). V gave up 4 bases and J gave up 4 bases; unmatched junction bases: 4. Per the authors' pipeline: Estimated nucleated cell counts came from reference gene primer amplification. Produced via immunoSEQ multiplex PCR; TCRdb's table is partial and in-frame only. D and trimming come from the DNA, and the V and J calls and clone size come from that table. Of roughly 81,000 clones in the sample, roughly 84% were seen once. This receptor was taken from a woman at least 80 years old with COVID-19, enrolled during active disease. The material sequenced was peripheral blood. The V call is TRBV5-4, the J call TRBJ1-4; 7 bases are shared with TRBD1. CDR3 region: CASSVRDSNEKLFF. The CDR3 region has the DNA TGTGCCAGCAGCGTCCGGGACAGTAATGAAAAACTGTTTTTT.